These T cell receptor beta chains were read from a single sample in a study of human T cells and chemical hapten exposure. TCRdb used MiXCR to reprocess the RACE reads, holding one entry per CDR3 protein. Among some 110,000 distinct CDR3 sequences listed, roughly a third were seen once. The sample was whole blood, taken in connection with sensitization to the hapten diphenylcyclopropenone (DPC). Source of these receptors: a man in his forties with alopecia areata. Some clones in this sample may be carry-over from other donors' samples. The CDR3 runs from the conserved cysteine through the conserved F or W. A D gene is named only where the DNA matches it firmly. Not every row has a clone size; where given, it reads once, few, many or a size class.

>NA|NA|TRBV6-2/TRBV6-3|TRBJ2-1
TGTGCCAGCATATCTAGCCTAGCACGGAATGAGCAGTTCTTC
CASISSLARNEQFF
>NA|TRBD2|TRBV5-5|TRBJ2-3
TGTGCCAGCAGCTTGGTCCTAGCGGGAGGGCCAACAGATACGCAGTATTTT
CASSLVLAGGPTDTQYF
>NA|TRBD1|TRBV12-3/TRBV12-4|TRBJ1-2
TGTGCCAGCAGTCCTTTCGGGACAGGGGATGGCTACACCTTC
CASSPFGTGDGYTF
>NA|TRBD2|TRBV4-2|TRBJ2-7
TGTGCCAGCAGCCAAGATAACGTACTAGCGGGAGGCCTTAACTCCTACGAGCAGTACTTC
CASSQDNVLAGGLNSYEQYF
>few|TRBD2|TRBV7-9|TRBJ2-1
TGTGCCAGCAGCCTAGGGGACTATAATGAGCAGTTCTTC
CASSLGDYNEQFF
>NA|NA|TRBV6-5|TRBJ1-4
TGTGCCAGCAGAAGGGGTCCAACTAATGAAAAACTGTTTTTT
CASRRGPTNEKLFF
>few|NA|TRBV18|TRBJ2-6
TGTGCCAGCTCAGCCCGAGGCCCGGTTAGCTCTGGGGCCAACGTCCTGACTTTC
CASSARGPVSSGANVLTF
>few|TRBD1|TRBV2|TRBJ2-3
TGTGCCAGCGCAGGGGGAGGCACAGATACGCAGTATTTT
CASAGGGTDTQYF
>NA|NA|TRBV12-3/TRBV12-4|TRBJ2-3
TGTGCCAGCAGAGCGGGTTATGATACGCAGTATTTT
CASRAGYDTQYF
>few|NA|TRBV5-5|TRBJ1-4
TGTGCCAGCAGCACGATTCCTCTCCCTAGTGAAAAACTGTTTTTT
CASSTIPLPSEKLFF
>few|TRBD2|TRBV28|TRBJ2-7
TGTGCCAGCACCTGGGGAGGGGTCTACGAGCAGTACTTC
CASTWGGVYEQYF
>few|NA|TRBV2|TRBJ1-5
TGTGCCAGCAGTGAAGGGTCCGACTCAGGGCCCCAGCATTTT
CASSEGSDSGPQHF
>many|TRBD1|TRBV7-9|TRBJ2-1
TGTGCCAGCAGTTCAAACAGGGGTCCAAGGTGGGGTGAGCAGTTCTTC
CASSSNRGPRWGEQFF